This T cell receptor beta chain derives from a study of cytomegalovirus exposure and HLA in healthy donors. Whole-study findings and limits: What a later analysis reportedly showed was that an Asian-associated ancestry cluster had fewer N-insertions than the 666-donor mean. Investigators reported around 150 TCR beta chains as tied to cytomegalovirus. Later, an analysis found that common viral pathogens appeared to be linked with several of the most significant clusters. For most TCR sequences rarity was the rule, although some public TCRs occurred in many donors.

Germline values: CDR1 MDHEN, CDR2 SYDVKM. This CDR3 is 15 amino acids long. Deletions cut 6 bases from V and 3 bases from J, with 15 bases between. Concerning this clone: Antigen: not known.

The PCR used 60 Vbeta and 13 Jbeta primers. TCRdb keeps only in-frame clones here, not all; method: immunoSEQ multiplex PCR. The sample yields under 200,000 clones, roughly nine tenths seen once. This TCR was recovered from a boy aged 2 to 10 in good health and CMV-seronegative. The rearrangement uses TRBV28 and TRBJ2-1; D possibly corresponds to TRBD1 (6 bases). Sequenced material: PBMCs. The DNA for the CDR3 is TGTGCCAGCAGAATAGACAGGCCTTTCTACAATGAGCAGTTCTTC. This gives the protein CASRIDRPFYNEQFF. Full variable domain (rest looked up from reference TRBV28 and TRBJ2-1): DVKVTQSSRYLVKRTGEKVFLECVQDMDHENMFWYRQDPGLGLRLIYFSYDVKMKEKGDIPEGYSVSREKKERFSLILESASTNQTSMYLCASRIDRPFYNEQFFGPGTRLTVL.